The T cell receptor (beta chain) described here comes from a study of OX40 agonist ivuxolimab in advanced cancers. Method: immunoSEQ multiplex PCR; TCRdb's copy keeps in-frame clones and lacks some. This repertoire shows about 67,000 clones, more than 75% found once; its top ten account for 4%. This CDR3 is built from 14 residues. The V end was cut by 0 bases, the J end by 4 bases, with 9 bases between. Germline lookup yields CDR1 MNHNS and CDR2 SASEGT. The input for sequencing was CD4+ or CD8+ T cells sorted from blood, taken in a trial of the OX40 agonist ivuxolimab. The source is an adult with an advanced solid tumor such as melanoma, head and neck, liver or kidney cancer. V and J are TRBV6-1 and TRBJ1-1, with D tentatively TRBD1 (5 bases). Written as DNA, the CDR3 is TGTGCCAGCAGTGAAGCGTGGGGGTTCACTGAAGCTTTCTTT. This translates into CASSEAWGFTEAFF.